This TCR beta chain is from a study of blood T cell repertoires in COVID-19. For the study at large: Spain, Italy and the United States supplied samples that represented acute and convalescent COVID-19. PBMCs, B-cell-depleted T cells, or T cells were the source of the cDNA or gDNA that made up the material.

In the study's own analysis: From reference gene primer amplification, estimates of nucleated cell counts were derived. TCRdb's copy holds only in-frame clones and misses some; the assay was immunoSEQ multiplex PCR. D and trimming come from the DNA, and the V and J calls and clone size come from that table. The sample contains around 100,000 clones, about 89% of which appear only once. CDR1 and CDR2 (germline): MDHEN, SYDVKM. V was pared by 6 bases and J by 6 bases, with 3 bases of the junction left unmatched. The CDR3 consists of 12 residues. This clonotype originated in a human donor with active COVID-19. The donor label of this sample is uncertain. Material for sequencing was peripheral blood. This sequence joins TRBV28 and TRBJ2-7; 9 bases are shared with TRBD1. CDR3 in DNA: TGTGCCAGCAGAGGGACAGGGCGCGAGCAGTACTTC. Amino acids: CASRGTGREQYF. Full variable domain (outside the CDR3, taken from reference TRBV28 and TRBJ2-7): DVKVTQSSRYLVKRTGEKVFLECVQDMDHENMFWYRQDPGLGLRLIYFSYDVKMKEKGDIPEGYSVSREKKERFSLILESASTNQTSMYLCASRGTGREQYFGPGTRLTVT.